Listed here are 11 T cell receptor beta chains from one sample, sequenced in a study of shared clonotypes between healthy human individuals. Only in-frame clones appear in the TCRdb table, and some are missing; sequencing was by immunoSEQ multiplex PCR. The data hold some 2,000,000 clones, with 90% to 97% observed a single time. The specimen sequenced was naive CD4+ T cells sorted from blood. Subset defined: CD45RA+ positively selected. Source of these receptors: a man aged 18 to 30 in good health.

The rearrangement joins TRBV6-5 to TRBJ2-3; D is undetermined. This CDR3 comprises 14 residues. The germline V gene has CDR1 MNHEY and CDR2 SVGAGI. Trimming stripped 6 bases from V and 3 bases from J, with 13 bases between. The DNA for the CDR3 is TGTGCCAGCAGGAAGGTCTTTGGAACAGATACGCAGTATTTT. Protein: CASRKVFGTDTQYF.

The chain is built from TRBV12-5 and TRBJ1-1; D might be TRBD1 (5 bases). This CDR3 is 13 amino acids long. V was pared by 5 bases and J by 11 bases, with 18 bases between. The germline V gene encodes CDR1 LGHNT and CDR2 FRNRAP. The CDR3 DNA is TGTGCTAGTGGTGCACGACAGAATTTAGCCGCTTTCTTT. It codes for CASGARQNLAAFF.

The chain uses TRBV7-9 and TRBJ2-3; TRBD2 might be the D (6 bases). This CDR3 has 15 residues. Germline V gene lookup returns CDR1 SEHNR and CDR2 FQNEAQ (reference sequence). V was pared by 5 bases and J by 0 bases, with 12 bases between. CDR3 nucleotides: TGTGCCAGCAGCCCGGGACTGACTAGCACAGATACGCAGTATTTT. Residues: CASSPGLTSTDTQYF.

The J gene is TRBJ2-1, the V gene TRBV4-3; TRBD2 matches 10 bases. Germline CDR1 and CDR2: LGHNA and YSLEER. J lost 2 bases, V lost 0 bases, and 10 bases had no gene match. This CDR3 spans 19 amino acids. The CDR3 nucleotides read TGCGCCAGCAGCCAAGATCTGTGGAAGCGGGAGGGCCCCTACAATGAGCAGTTCTTC. It translates to CASSQDLWKREGPYNEQFF.

The chain combines TRBV30 with TRBJ1-6; possibly TRBD1 for D (5 bases). The V and J ends lost 7 bases and 6 bases respectively, with 13 bases between them. The CDR3 contains 13 residues. Germline V gene lookup returns CDR1 GTSNPN and CDR2 SVGIG (reference sequence). CDR3 region: CAFSGTANSPLHF. DNA of the CDR3: TGTGCCTTCTCCGGGACGGCTAATTCACCCCTCCACTTT.

V is TRBV28 and J is TRBJ1-2; D possibly corresponds to TRBD1 (5 bases). The germline CDR1 and CDR2 sequences are MDHEN and SYDVKM. V lost 2 bases and J 3 bases, leaving 13 bases between the germline ends. CDR3 size: 15 residues. Written as DNA, the CDR3 is TGTGCCAGCAGTTTAATGAGGGGTAAGGACTATGGCTACACCTTC. Encoded protein: CASSLMRGKDYGYTF.

The gene calls are TRBV5-1 and TRBJ2-5, with 9 nucleotides matching TRBD2. The CDR3 has 13 amino acids. J gave up 5 bases and V 2 bases, and 1 base lay outside the gene matches. Germline lookup yields CDR1 SGHRS and CDR2 YFSETQ. The CDR3 bases are TGCGCCAGCAGCTTCGGACTAGCGGAGACCCAGTACTTC. Protein sequence: CASSFGLAETQYF.

In its sample, this clone was seen once. This chain links TRBV10-1 with TRBJ2-3; 10 bases are shared with TRBD1. The junction had 7 bases not matched to a gene; V was cut back by 5 bases and J by 2 bases. The CDR3 covers 16 residues. Germline V lookup: CDR1 WNHNN, CDR2 SYGVQD (reference sequence). CDR3 nucleotide sequence: TGCGCCAGCAGTCCTTGGGGGACAGGGGACACAGATACGCAGTATTTT. Residues: CASSPWGTGDTDTQYF.

The chain links TRBV5-1 to TRBJ2-3, with TRBD1 as a possible D gene (6 bases). The CDR3 is 15 residues long. Trimming removed 2 bases from V and 0 bases from J, with 10 bases in between. CDR1 and CDR2 (germline): SGHRS, YFSETQ. DNA of the CDR3: TGCGCCAGCAGCTTCCAGGGGCCTAGCACAGATACGCAGTATTTT. This sequence encodes CASSFQGPSTDTQYF.

This clone was seen more than once but under ten times. J is TRBJ1-4 and V is TRBV6-1; TRBD1 aligns across 10 bases. The V and J ends lost 5 bases and 7 bases, in that order; junction bases with no gene match: 7. Germline lookup yields CDR1 MNHNS and CDR2 SASEGT. This CDR3 has 15 residues. The CDR3, as DNA: TGTGCCAGCAGTCACGAGACAGGGGGCGGTGAAAAACTGTTTTTT. Its translation: CASSHETGGGEKLFF.

This clone was seen only a few times. The chain uses TRBV7-2 and TRBJ2-3; D remains ambiguous. Trimming cost V 4 bases and J 2 bases, with 16 bases left between them. CDR1 is SGHTA and CDR2 is FQGNSA in the germline V gene. The CDR3 has 16 residues. The DNA for the CDR3 is TGTGCCAGCAGCTCACCCTTACTATCCTCCACAGATACGCAGTATTTT. It yields the protein CASSSPLLSSTDTQYF.